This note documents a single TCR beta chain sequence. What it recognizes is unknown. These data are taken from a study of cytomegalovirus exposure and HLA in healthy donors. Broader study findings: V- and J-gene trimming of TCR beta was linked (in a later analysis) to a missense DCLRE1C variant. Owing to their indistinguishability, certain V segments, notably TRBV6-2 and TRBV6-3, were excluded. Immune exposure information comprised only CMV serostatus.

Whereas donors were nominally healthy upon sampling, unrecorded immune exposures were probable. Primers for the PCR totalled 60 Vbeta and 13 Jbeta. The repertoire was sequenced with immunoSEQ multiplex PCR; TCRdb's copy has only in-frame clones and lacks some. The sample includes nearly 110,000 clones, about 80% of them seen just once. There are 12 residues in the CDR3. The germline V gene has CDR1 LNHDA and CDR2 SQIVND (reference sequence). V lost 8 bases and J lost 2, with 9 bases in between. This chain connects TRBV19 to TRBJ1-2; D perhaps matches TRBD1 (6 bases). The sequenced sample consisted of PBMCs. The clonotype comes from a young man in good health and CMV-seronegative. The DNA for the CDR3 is TGTGCCAGTTCCGGGACAAACTATGGCTACACCTTC. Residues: CASSGTNYGYTF.